This is a list of T cell receptor beta chains from one sample in a study of neurological immune-mediated disorders. From the 5' RACE reads, TCRdb called clonotypes with MiXCR, one entry per CDR3 protein. The data contain fewer than 20,000 distinct CDR3 sequences, approximately 8.7% of them singletons. The sequenced sample was CD8+ T cells from blood. The receptors stem from a man aged 45-65 years in good health. Both conserved end residues are part of each CDR3. D genes are given only for firm matches. The size field is filled for only some rows; it gives once, few, many or a size class.

clone size: few; V gene: TRBV6-2/TRBV6-3; J gene: TRBJ2-2; D gene: NA; CDR3 DNA: TGTGCCAGCAGTTATGTATGGGCCGGGGAGCTGTTTTTT; CDR3 protein: CASSYVWAGELFF
clone size: many; V gene: TRBV6-5; J gene: TRBJ2-5; D gene: NA; CDR3 DNA: TGTGCCAGCAGTTACTTGGGCCTTACCGAGGGTGACCAGTACTTC; CDR3 protein: CASSYLGLTEGDQYF
clone size: many; V gene: TRBV11-3; J gene: TRBJ2-7; D gene: TRBD1; CDR3 DNA: TGTGCCAGCAGCTTTGGACAGGGGGACGAGCAGTACTTC; CDR3 protein: CASSFGQGDEQYF
clone size: NA; V gene: TRBV20-1; J gene: TRBJ2-7; D gene: TRBD1; CDR3 DNA: TGCAGTGCTTATATCACAGGGGGCGCAGACTCCTACGAGCAGTACTTC; CDR3 protein: CSAYITGGADSYEQYF
clone size: many; V gene: TRBV6-2/TRBV6-3; J gene: TRBJ2-1; D gene: TRBD2; CDR3 DNA: TGTGCCAGCAGTTATCGGGCTAGCGGGAATCGTAGTCGGAGGAATGAGCAGTTCTTC; CDR3 protein: CASSYRASGNRSRRNEQFF
clone size: many; V gene: TRBV4-3; J gene: TRBJ1-1; D gene: NA; CDR3 DNA: TGCGCCAGCAGCCAAGCCCTCATGGGGATAGCTTTCTTT; CDR3 protein: CASSQALMGIAFF
clone size: many; V gene: TRBV5-5; J gene: TRBJ2-1; D gene: TRBD1; CDR3 DNA: TGTGCCAGCAGCTTGGGTGACAGGGGTCTCTACAATGAGCAGTTCTTC; CDR3 protein: CASSLGDRGLYNEQFF
clone size: many; V gene: TRBV6-5; J gene: TRBJ2-5; D gene: TRBD2; CDR3 DNA: TGTGCCAGCAGTTACATAGCGGGAGGGTACCAAGAGACCCAGTACTTC; CDR3 protein: CASSYIAGGYQETQYF
clone size: NA; V gene: TRBV5-1; J gene: TRBJ2-7; D gene: NA; CDR3 DNA: TGCGCCAGCAGCTTGAACAGGGCACCCCAGCAGTACTTC; CDR3 protein: CASSLNRAPQQYF
clone size: few; V gene: TRBV19; J gene: TRBJ2-7; D gene: NA; CDR3 DNA: TGTGCCAGTAGTATCGGGAGCTCCTACGAGCAGTACTTC; CDR3 protein: CASSIGSSYEQYF
clone size: many; V gene: TRBV4-1; J gene: TRBJ1-3; D gene: NA; CDR3 DNA: TGCGCCAGCAGCCCAAACGGACCCATGAACTCTGGAAACACCATATATTTT; CDR3 protein: CASSPNGPMNSGNTIYF
clone size: many; V gene: TRBV28; J gene: TRBJ2-7; D gene: TRBD1; CDR3 DNA: TGTGCCAGCACCGAACAGGGGGCGTACCACGAGCAGTACTTC; CDR3 protein: CASTEQGAYHEQYF
clone size: many; V gene: TRBV28; J gene: TRBJ2-5; D gene: NA; CDR3 DNA: TGTGCCAGCAGTCCCCCCACAGAGAGCGGGACCCAGTACTTC; CDR3 protein: CASSPPTESGTQYF